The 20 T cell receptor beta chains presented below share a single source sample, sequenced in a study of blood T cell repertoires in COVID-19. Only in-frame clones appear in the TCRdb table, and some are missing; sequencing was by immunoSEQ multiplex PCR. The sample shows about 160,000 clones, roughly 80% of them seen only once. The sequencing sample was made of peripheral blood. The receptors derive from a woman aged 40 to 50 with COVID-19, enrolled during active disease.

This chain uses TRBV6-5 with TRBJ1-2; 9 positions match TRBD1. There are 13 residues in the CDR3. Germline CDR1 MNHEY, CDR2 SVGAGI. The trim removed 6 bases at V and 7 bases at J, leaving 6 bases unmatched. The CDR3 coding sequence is TGTGCCAGCAGCGGGACAGGGATGGGTGGCTACACCTTC. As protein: CASSGTGMGGYTF.

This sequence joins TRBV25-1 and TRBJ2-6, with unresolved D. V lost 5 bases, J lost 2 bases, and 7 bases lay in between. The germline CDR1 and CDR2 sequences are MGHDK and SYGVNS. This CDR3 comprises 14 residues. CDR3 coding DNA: TGTGCCAGCAGTTGGCAGGCTGGGGCCAACGTCCTGACTTTC. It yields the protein CASSWQAGANVLTF.

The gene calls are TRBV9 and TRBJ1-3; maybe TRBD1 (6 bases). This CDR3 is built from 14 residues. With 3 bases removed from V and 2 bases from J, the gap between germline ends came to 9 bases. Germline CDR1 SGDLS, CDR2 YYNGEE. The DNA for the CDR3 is TGTGCCAGCAGCGGGGACACGACTGGAAACACCATATATTTT. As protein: CASSGDTTGNTIYF.

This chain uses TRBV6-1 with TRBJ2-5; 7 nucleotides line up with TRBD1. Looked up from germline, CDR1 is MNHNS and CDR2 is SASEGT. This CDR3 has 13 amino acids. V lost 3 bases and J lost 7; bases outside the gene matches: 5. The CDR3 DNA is TGTGCCAGCAGTGAGACAGGGTTTGGGACCCAGTACTTC. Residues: CASSETGFGTQYF.

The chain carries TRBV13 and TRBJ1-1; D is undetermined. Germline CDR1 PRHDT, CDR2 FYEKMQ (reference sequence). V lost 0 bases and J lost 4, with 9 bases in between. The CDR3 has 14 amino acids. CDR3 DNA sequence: TGTGCCAGCAGCTTAGGGCGGTTTAGCACTGAAGCTTTCTTT. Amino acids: CASSLGRFSTEAFF.

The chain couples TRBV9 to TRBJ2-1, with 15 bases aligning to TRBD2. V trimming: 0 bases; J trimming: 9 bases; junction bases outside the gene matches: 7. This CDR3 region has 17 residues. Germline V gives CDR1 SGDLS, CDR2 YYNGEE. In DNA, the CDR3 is TGTGCCAGCAGCGTAGATCGGACTAGCGGGAGGGCTGGTGAGCAGTTCTTC. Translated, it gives CASSVDRTSGRAGEQFF.

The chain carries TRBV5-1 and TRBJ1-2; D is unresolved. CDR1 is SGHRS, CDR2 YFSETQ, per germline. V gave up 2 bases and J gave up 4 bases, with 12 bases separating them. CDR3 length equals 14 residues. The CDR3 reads CASSFKQSSYGYTF. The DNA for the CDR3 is TGCGCCAGCAGCTTCAAACAGTCCAGCTATGGCTACACCTTC.

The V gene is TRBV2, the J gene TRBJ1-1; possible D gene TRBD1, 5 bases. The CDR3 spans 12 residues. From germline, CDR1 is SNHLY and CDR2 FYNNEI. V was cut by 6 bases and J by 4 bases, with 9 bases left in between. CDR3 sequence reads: CASRGRVTEAFF. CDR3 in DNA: TGTGCCAGCAGGGGGCGAGTCACTGAAGCTTTCTTT. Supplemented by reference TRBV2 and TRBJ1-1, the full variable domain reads EPEVTQTPSHQVTQMGQEVILRCVPISNHLYFYWYRQILGQKVEFLVSFYNNEISEKSEIFDDQFSVERPDGSNFTLKIRSTKLEDSAMYFCASRGRVTEAFFGQGTRLTVV.

The CDR3 here is CASRGRVAYEQYF. The CDR3, as DNA: TGTGCCAGCAGAGGGCGGGTTGCCTACGAGCAGTACTTC. This chain links TRBV25-1 with TRBJ2-7; D possibly corresponds to TRBD2 (5 bases). The CDR3 contains 13 residues. Germline assignment: CDR1 MGHDK and CDR2 SYGVNS. V was trimmed by 6 bases and J by 2 bases, leaving 11 bases between them.

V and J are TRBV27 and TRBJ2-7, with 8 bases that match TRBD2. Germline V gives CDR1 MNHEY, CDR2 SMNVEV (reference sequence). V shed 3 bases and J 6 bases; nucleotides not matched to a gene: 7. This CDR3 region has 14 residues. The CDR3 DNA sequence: TGTGCCAGCAGTTTGAACGGGAGGGCCTTCGAGCAGTACTTC. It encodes CASSLNGRAFEQYF.

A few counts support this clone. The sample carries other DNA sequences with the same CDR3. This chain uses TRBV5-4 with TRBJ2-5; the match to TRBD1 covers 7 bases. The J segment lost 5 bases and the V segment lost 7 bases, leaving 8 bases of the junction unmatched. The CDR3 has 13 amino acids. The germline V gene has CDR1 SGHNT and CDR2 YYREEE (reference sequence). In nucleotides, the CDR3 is TGTGCCAGCCGGTTAAGGGGGCAGGAGACCCAGTACTTC. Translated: CASRLRGQETQYF.

The CDR3 DNA reads as TGTGCCAGCAGCGTAGGGGACAGGACCCGCTCTGGAAACACCATATATTTT. Translation gives CASSVGDRTRSGNTIYF. The J gene is TRBJ1-3, the V gene TRBV9; 8 bases agree with TRBD1. Germline CDR1 reads SGDLS; CDR2 reads YYNGEE. V shed 0 bases and J 0 bases; nucleotides not matched to a gene: 5. The CDR3 runs 17 residues.

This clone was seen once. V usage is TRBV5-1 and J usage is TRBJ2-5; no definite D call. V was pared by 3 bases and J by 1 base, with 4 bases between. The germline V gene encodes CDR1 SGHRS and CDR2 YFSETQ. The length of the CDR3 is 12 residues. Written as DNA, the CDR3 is TGCGCCAGCAGCTATCTCCAAGAGACCCAGTACTTC. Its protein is CASSYLQETQYF.

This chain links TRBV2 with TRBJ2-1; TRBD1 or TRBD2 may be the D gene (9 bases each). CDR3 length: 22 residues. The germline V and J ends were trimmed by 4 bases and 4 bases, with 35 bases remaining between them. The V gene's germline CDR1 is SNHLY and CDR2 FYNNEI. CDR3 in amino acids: CASSADRGYSPGLARGYNEQFF. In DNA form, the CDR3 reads TGTGCCAGCAGTGCCGACAGGGGGTACTCGCCGGGACTAGCAAGAGGTTACAATGAGCAGTTCTTC.

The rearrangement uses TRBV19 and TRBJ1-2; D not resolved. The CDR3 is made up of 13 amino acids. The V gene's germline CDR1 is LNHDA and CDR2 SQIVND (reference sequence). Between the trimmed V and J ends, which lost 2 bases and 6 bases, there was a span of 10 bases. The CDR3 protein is CASSITVFNGYTF. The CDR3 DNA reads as TGTGCCAGTAGTATAACAGTTTTCAATGGCTACACCTTC.

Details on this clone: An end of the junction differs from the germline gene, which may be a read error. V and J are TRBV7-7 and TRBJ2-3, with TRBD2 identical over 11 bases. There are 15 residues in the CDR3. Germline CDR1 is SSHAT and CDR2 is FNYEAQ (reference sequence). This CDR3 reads CASSRLAGLGDTQYF. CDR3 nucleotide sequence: TGTGCTAGCAGCAGACTAGCGGGGCTTGGAGATACGCAGTATTTT.

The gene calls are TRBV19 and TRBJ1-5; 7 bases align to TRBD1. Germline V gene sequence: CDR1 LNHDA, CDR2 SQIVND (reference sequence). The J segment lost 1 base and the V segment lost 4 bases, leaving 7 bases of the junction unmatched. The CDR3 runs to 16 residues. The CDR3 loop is CASSTTGTWSNQPQHF. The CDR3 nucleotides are TGTGCCAGTAGTACGACAGGGACATGGAGCAATCAGCCCCAGCATTTT.

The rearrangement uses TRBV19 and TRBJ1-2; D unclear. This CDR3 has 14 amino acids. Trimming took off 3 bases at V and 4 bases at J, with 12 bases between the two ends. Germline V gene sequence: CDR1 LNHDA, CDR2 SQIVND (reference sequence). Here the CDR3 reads CASSMNRLPYGYTF. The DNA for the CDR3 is TGTGCCAGTAGTATGAACCGACTGCCCTATGGCTACACCTTC.

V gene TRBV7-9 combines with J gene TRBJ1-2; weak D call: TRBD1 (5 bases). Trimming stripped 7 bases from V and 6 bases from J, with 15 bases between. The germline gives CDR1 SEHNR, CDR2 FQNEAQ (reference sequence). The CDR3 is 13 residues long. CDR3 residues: CASTERSGDGYTF. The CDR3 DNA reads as TGTGCCAGCACCGAGAGGTCGGGGGATGGCTACACCTTC.

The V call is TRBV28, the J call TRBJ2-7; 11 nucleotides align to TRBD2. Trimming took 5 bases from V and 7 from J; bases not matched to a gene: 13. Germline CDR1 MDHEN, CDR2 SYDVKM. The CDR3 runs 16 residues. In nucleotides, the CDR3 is TGTGCCAGCAGTGTCTTGACTAGCGGGATTCCGAGGGAGCAGTACTTC. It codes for CASSVLTSGIPREQYF.